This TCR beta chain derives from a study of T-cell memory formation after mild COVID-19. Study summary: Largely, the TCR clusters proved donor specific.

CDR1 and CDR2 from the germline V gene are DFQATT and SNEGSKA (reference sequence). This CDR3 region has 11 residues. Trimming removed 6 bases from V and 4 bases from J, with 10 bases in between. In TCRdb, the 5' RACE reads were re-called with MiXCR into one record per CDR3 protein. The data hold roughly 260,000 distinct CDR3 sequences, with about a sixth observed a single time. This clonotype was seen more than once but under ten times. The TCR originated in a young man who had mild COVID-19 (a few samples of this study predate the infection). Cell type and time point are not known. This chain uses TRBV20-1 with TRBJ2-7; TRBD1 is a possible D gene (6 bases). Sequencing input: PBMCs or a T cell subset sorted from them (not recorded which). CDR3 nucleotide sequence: TGCAGTGCCTGGACAGCATACGAGCAGTACTTC. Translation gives CSAWTAYEQYF.